This T cell receptor (beta chain) was profiled in a study of T cell repertoires in cytomegalovirus infection. The overall study: Both CMV infection and a matching HLA type were indicated by public TCR beta signatures.

This clonotype appeared many times. Antigen specificity is unknown. Germline values: CDR1 SEHNR, CDR2 FQNEAQ (reference sequence). CDR3 length equals 14 residues. V was clipped by 5 bases and J by 3 bases, with 13 bases between them. TCRdb reanalysed the reads using MiXCR and keeps one entry per CDR3 protein. The sample records hundreds of thousands of distinct CDR3 sequences, 20% to 25% being singletons. Study-wide points: The ex vivo response was dominated by HLA-C-restricted CMV-specific TCR beta clonotypes. Frequencies of public TCR beta families were cumulated, and this identified carriers of CMV plus the relevant HLA.

The rearrangement uses TRBV7-9 and TRBJ1-2; a possible D gene is TRBD1 (6 bases). Sequences were obtained from CD8+ T cells from PBMCs. The receptor was isolated from a human donor in good health (CMV status not recorded). Some clones in this sample may be carry-over from other donors' samples. CDR3 loop: CASSHTGQHYGYTF. CDR3 sequence (DNA): TGTGCCAGCAGCCACACTGGACAGCACTATGGCTACACCTTC.